This is a list of T cell receptor beta chains from one sample in a study of blood T cell repertoires in COVID-19. Profiled with immunoSEQ multiplex PCR; TCRdb holds only in-frame clones, not every one. The sample records 100,000 or so clones, 85% being singletons. The sample consisted of peripheral blood. Every receptor here comes from a man between 50 and 59 years old with acute or convalescent COVID-19. Both conserved end residues are part of each CDR3. The D gene is left open where the match is weak. Size values are once, few and many counts, or a class for expanded clones, and some rows have none.

D gene,V gene,J gene,clone size,CDR3 DNA,CDR3 protein
TRBD1,TRBV11-3,TRBJ1-1,few,TGTGCCAGCAGCACCGAAGGACAGGGGGCTGAAGCTTTCTTT,CASSTEGQGAEAFF
.,TRBV18,TRBJ2-5,once,TGTGCCAGCTCACCAAAGGGCAGGGATGGGACCCAGTACTTC,CASSPKGRDGTQYF
TRBD2,TRBV6-5,TRBJ2-7,.,TGTGCCAGCAGTTCCGGGACTAGGGGGTACGAGCAGTACTTC,CASSSGTRGYEQYF
TRBD2,TRBV24-1,TRBJ2-7,few,TGTGCCACCAGTGAAAGCGGGAGGGCGTCCTACGAGCAGTACTTC,CATSESGRASYEQYF
.,TRBV28,TRBJ1-5,.,TGTGCCAGCAGTTCCTTAAAGAGCCCCCAGCATTTT,CASSSLKSPQHF
TRBD2,TRBV2,TRBJ2-7,.,TGTGCCAGCAGCGACGTCGCAGACATCACGGGACTACCCTCCTACGAGCAGTACTTC,CASSDVADITGLPSYEQYF
.,TRBV21-1,TRBJ1-2,.,TGTGCCAGCAGCAAAGGGGCAGTGCCTAACTATGGCTACACCTTC,CASSKGAVPNYGYTF
TRBD1,TRBV15,TRBJ1-5,.,TGTGCCACCAGCGTTCAGGGGGCGGATCAGCCCCAGCATTTT,CATSVQGADQPQHF
.,TRBV6-6,TRBJ1-5,few,TGTGCCAGCAGTTACCGTAATCAGCCCCAGCATTTT,CASSYRNQPQHF
TRBD2,TRBV12-5,TRBJ2-1,.,TGTGCTAGTGGTTCGCGGACTAGCGGGAGCTCTGAGCAGTTCTTC,CASGSRTSGSSEQFF
.,TRBV6-5,TRBJ1-1,.,TGTGCCAGCAGTCCTCCGGGGGGTCTAACTGAAGCTTTCTTT,CASSPPGGLTEAFF
TRBD1,TRBV7-9,TRBJ1-6,.,TGTGCCAGCAGCCCGGGACAGGGTATTGATTCACCCCTCCACTTT,CASSPGQGIDSPLHF
.,TRBV7-8,TRBJ2-3,.,TGTGCCAGCAGCTTAGCGGGTAGCGGAAGCACAGATACGCAGTATTTT,CASSLAGSGSTDTQYF
TRBD2,TRBV12-3/TRBV12-4,TRBJ2-1,.,TGTGCCAGCAGTTTACCCGGGACTAGAGGGCAGTTCTTC,CASSLPGTRGQFF
TRBD2,TRBV28,TRBJ2-3,.,TGTGCCAGCGAACCGGGACTAGCGGGAGCCATAGATACGCAGTATTTT,CASEPGLAGAIDTQYF
TRBD1,TRBV5-6,TRBJ2-7,once,TGTGCCAGCAGCTTAACCGGGACAGAAGCCTACGAGCAGTACTTC,CASSLTGTEAYEQYF
TRBD1,TRBV5-4,TRBJ2-7,.,TGTGCCAGCAGCCCTACGGACAGGGGGACCTACGAGCAGTACTTC,CASSPTDRGTYEQYF
.,TRBV6-5,TRBJ2-7,.,TGTGCCAGCAGTTACACCCTCAGGGGAAGTTCCTACGAGCAGTACTTC,CASSYTLRGSSYEQYF
TRBD2,TRBV5-1,TRBJ2-3,.,TGCGCCAGCAGCTTGGGGCTAGCGGGAGTCACAGATACGCAGTATTTT,CASSLGLAGVTDTQYF
TRBD2,TRBV5-1,TRBJ2-1,.,TGCGCCAGCAGCTTGGAAGGACTAGCGGGAGGGCGGCAGTTCTTC,CASSLEGLAGGRQFF
.,TRBV7-3,TRBJ2-2,.,TGTGCCAGCAGCTTCATAGCCTCAACCGGGGAGCTGTTTTTT,CASSFIASTGELFF
.,TRBV7-9,TRBJ2-7,once,TGTGCCAGCATCGAGTGGGGGCTCGACACCTACGAGCAGTACTTC,CASIEWGLDTYEQYF
.,TRBV6-6,TRBJ2-5,once,TGTGCCAGCAGATCGCAAGAGACCCAGTACTTC,CASRSQETQYF
TRBD2,TRBV10-3,TRBJ2-1,.,TGTGCCATCAGTGAGTTAGCGGGAGGCGGCAATGAGCAGTTCTTC,CAISELAGGGNEQFF
TRBD1,TRBV18,TRBJ1-5,.,TGTGCCAGCTCCCCCGGGACAGGGGAGGGACAGCCCCAGCATTTT,CASSPGTGEGQPQHF
.,TRBV10-1,TRBJ2-7,.,TGCGCCAGCGTAGGCAGGGCCGATTACGAGCAGTACTTC,CASVGRADYEQYF
.,TRBV7-7,TRBJ2-7,.,TGTGCTAGCAGCAACAGGGCAGGCGAGCAGTACTTC,CASSNRAGEQYF
.,TRBV27,TRBJ1-5,once,TGTGCCAGCAGTTTATATTCAGGGGCCGGGGTATATAGCAATCAGCCCCAGCATTTT,CASSLYSGAGVYSNQPQHF
TRBD2,TRBV27,TRBJ2-2,once,TGTGCCAGCTTCCGTCTAGCGGGAGTACCCGGGGAGCTGTTTTTT,CASFRLAGVPGELFF
TRBD1,TRBV5-1,TRBJ1-1,.,TGCGCCAGCAGCTTACTCCACAGGGGGCGCGGGATGAACACTGAAGCTTTCTTT,CASSLLHRGRGMNTEAFF
TRBD1,TRBV9,TRBJ2-7,few,TGTGCCAGCAGCGTAGCCCCGGCCGGGACAGGACGCTACGAGCAGTACTTC,CASSVAPAGTGRYEQYF
.,TRBV13,TRBJ1-6,.,TGTGCCAGCAGCAGACCGGGACACCTAAATTCACCCCTCCACTTT,CASSRPGHLNSPLHF
TRBD1,TRBV11-2,TRBJ2-2,.,TGTGCCAGCATCAAGACAGGGGTAACCGGGGAGCTGTTTTTT,CASIKTGVTGELFF
TRBD2,TRBV7-7,TRBJ2-2,.,TGTGCTAGCAGCTTAGATGGGCTAGCGGGGGACACCGGGGAGCTGTTTTTT,CASSLDGLAGDTGELFF
TRBD1,TRBV12-3/TRBV12-4,TRBJ2-5,.,TGTGCCAGCAGTTCGGGACAGGGGGAGACCCAGTACTTC,CASSSGQGETQYF
.,TRBV5-1,TRBJ1-1,.,TGCGCCAGCAGCTTGACAGGATACACTGAAGCTTTCTTT,CASSLTGYTEAFF
TRBD1,TRBV7-3,TRBJ1-6,.,TGTGCCAGCAGCTGGGGACAGTTCAATTCACCCCTCCACTTT,CASSWGQFNSPLHF
.,TRBV19,TRBJ1-5,few,TGTGCCAGTAGAAGGGACACCTTAGAGCGTCAGCCCCAGCATTTT,CASRRDTLERQPQHF
TRBD1,TRBV2,TRBJ2-3,.,TGTGCCAGCAGTGATGGGACAGAGATAACAGATACGCAGTATTTT,CASSDGTEITDTQYF
.,TRBV7-8,TRBJ1-2,.,TGTGCCAGCAGCTCCGGGTATGGCTACACCTTC,CASSSGYGYTF
TRBD1,TRBV11-3,TRBJ1-2,few,TGTGCCAGCAGCGCACACTTAGGGGACAGCGAAGGCTACACCTTC,CASSAHLGDSEGYTF
TRBD1,TRBV5-1,TRBJ1-2,once,TGCGCCAGCAGCCCCTTGACAGGGGCCGCTCGGGGCTACACCTTC,CASSPLTGAARGYTF
.,TRBV6-5,TRBJ2-5,.,TGTGCCAGCAGTTACGCCAGGGCCCAGTACTTC,CASSYARAQYF
TRBD2,TRBV30,TRBJ2-1,once,TGTGCCTGGAGTGACCCTAGGGCGGGAGGGCTTTACAATGAGCAGTTCTTC,CAWSDPRAGGLYNEQFF
TRBD1,TRBV29-1,TRBJ2-3,.,TGCAGCGTTGATGGGGTAACCGGGACAGGGGCAACAGATACGCAGTATTTT,CSVDGVTGTGATDTQYF
TRBD2,TRBV29-1,TRBJ2-5,.,TGCAGCGTTTTGTCTAGCGGGGCACAAGAGACCCAGTACTTC,CSVLSSGAQETQYF
.,TRBV6-5,TRBJ1-1,.,TGTGCCAGCAGTTACGGGGGCAGGGTCAACACTGAAGCTTTCTTT,CASSYGGRVNTEAFF
.,TRBV6-1,TRBJ1-1,.,TGTGCCAGCAGTGAAGCTTGGAGGACTGAAGCTTTCTTT,CASSEAWRTEAFF
.,TRBV5-1,TRBJ1-1,.,TGCGCCAGCAGCTCCACAGGGTTGGACACTGAAGCTTTCTTT,CASSSTGLDTEAFF
TRBD2,TRBV4-1,TRBJ2-1,.,TGCGCCAGCAGCCAAGAACCGGCGGGGGGCTACAATGAGCAGTTCTTC,CASSQEPAGGYNEQFF
.,TRBV7-9,TRBJ2-7,few,TGTGCCAGCAGCACAGGGACCCTCGAGCAGTACTTC,CASSTGTLEQYF
.,TRBV10-2,TRBJ1-5,few,TGCGCCAGCAGTGAGCCGCCGGGTACCGCCGGGCCCCAGCATTTT,CASSEPPGTAGPQHF